A selection of T cell receptor beta chains follows, all from one sample in a study of siplizumab effects on memory and regulatory T cells. TCRdb's table, derived via immunoSEQ multiplex PCR, lists solely in-frame clones and lacks some. The sample carries more than 90,000 clones, about nine tenths recorded once. Sequences were obtained from non-Treg CD4+ T cells sorted from blood. Source of these receptors: a human donor in good health. CDR3s include the opening cysteine and the closing phenylalanine or tryptophan. A D gene is named only where the DNA matches it firmly. Clone sizes are given selectively: once, few, many, or a class where the clone is expanded.

v_call,j_call,clone_size,d_call,cdr3_nt,cdr3_aa
TRBV2,TRBJ2-1,.,TRBD2,TGTGCCAGCAGTGCAACCCCCGGGACTAGCGGGATCAATGAGCAGTTCTTC,CASSATPGTSGINEQFF
TRBV28,TRBJ1-5,.,TRBD1,TGTGCCAGCAGAGACACAGGGGTTAAGCCCCAGCATTTT,CASRDTGVKPQHF
TRBV7-9,TRBJ1-2,.,.,TGTGCCAGCAGCTCTGCCGGACATTCCCATGGCTACACCTTC,CASSSAGHSHGYTF
TRBV5-1,TRBJ2-1,.,.,TGCGCCAGCAGCTTGCTGGGGGGACTGGCCTACAATGAGCAGTTCTTC,CASSLLGGLAYNEQFF
TRBV5-4,TRBJ2-7,once,TRBD1,TGTGCCAGCAGCTTGGGGGCAGGGGGTACTAACGAGCAGTACTTC,CASSLGAGGTNEQYF
TRBV7-2,TRBJ1-2,.,TRBD1,TGTGCCAGCAGGTTAGCCGGACAGGTTTATGGCTACACCTTC,CASRLAGQVYGYTF
TRBV5-4,TRBJ2-3,.,TRBD2,TGTGCCAGCAGCTTGAGGGTAGCGGGAGGTACAGATACGCAGTATTTT,CASSLRVAGGTDTQYF
TRBV5-4,TRBJ2-4,.,.,TGTGCCAGCAGCTTGTCTGGGGCCGTAGCCAAAAACATTCAGTACTTC,CASSLSGAVAKNIQYF
TRBV28,TRBJ2-7,.,.,TGTGCCAGCAGCTCAGGGGGGTTCTCCTACGAGCAGTACTTC,CASSSGGFSYEQYF
TRBV25-1,TRBJ2-1,once,TRBD2,TGTGCCAGCAGTGATTTAGTTGGGACTAGCGAGCAGTTCTTC,CASSDLVGTSEQFF
TRBV5-6,TRBJ1-2,.,.,TGTGCCAGCAGCACCTGGTTTGGGGGGGCGGACTATGGCTACACCTTC,CASSTWFGGADYGYTF
TRBV2,TRBJ2-7,.,.,TGTGCCAGCAAGAGCGGTTCCTACGAGCAGTACTTC,CASKSGSYEQYF
TRBV9,TRBJ1-2,few,.,TGTGCCAGCAGCGTAGATTCCTATGGCTACACCTTC,CASSVDSYGYTF